The entry below describes one T cell receptor beta chain. Its antigen is unknown. These data originate in a study of Ad26.COV2.S vaccination and SARS-CoV-2 variants. Between the trimmed V and J ends, which lost 0 bases and 8 bases, there was a span of 11 bases. The germline V gene encodes CDR1 WSHSY and CDR2 SAAADI. The CDR3 runs to 15 residues. The data were produced by immunoSEQ multiplex PCR, yet TCRdb's version contains in-frame clones alone and is incomplete. The table records roughly 380,000 clones, 92% of them present only once. Regarding the study as a whole: Across vaccine and placebo recipients, the breadth of non-spike TCRs was similar. Possible underestimation of total T cell responses by the TCR breadth and depth analyses was noted.

V usage is TRBV10-2 and J usage is TRBJ1-6; D not resolved. This clonotype was obtained from a human donor who had recovered from COVID-19. The sequencing used peripheral blood, collected after recovery from COVID-19. The CDR3 region is CASSESSADDSPLHF. For the CDR3, the DNA is TGCGCCAGCAGTGAGTCTTCGGCGGATGATTCACCCCTCCACTTT.